A selection of T cell receptor beta chains follows, all from one sample in a study of sequential checkpoint blockade in melanoma. Profiling relied on immunoSEQ multiplex PCR, and the TCRdb table lists in-frame clones only, not all of them. The table lists 20,000 to 25,000 clones, roughly four fifths of them singletons, with roughly 10% in the top ten. The material sequenced was CD8+ T cells sorted from blood (inferred from file names), taken from a patient given nivolumab and ipilimumab in sequence. The source of these receptors is a human donor with melanoma. Both conserved end residues are part of each CDR3. D genes are given only for firm matches. The size field is filled for only some rows; it gives once, few, many or a size class.

clone_size j_call d_call v_call cdr3_nt cdr3_aa
- TRBJ2-7 TRBD1 TRBV5-4 TGTGCCAGCAGCGGGGACAGGGGGTCCTACGAGCAGTACTTC CASSGDRGSYEQYF
few TRBJ2-5 TRBD1 TRBV4-2 TGTGCCAGCAGCCAAGGGTTTGGGACAGGGGGTGGACAAGAGACCCAGTACTTC CASSQGFGTGGGQETQYF
- TRBJ2-1 - TRBV5-4 TGTGCCAGCAGCCCCTCGGGTGTTAGCTCCTACAATGAGCAGTTCTTC CASSPSGVSSYNEQFF
- TRBJ2-1 - TRBV6-5 TGTGCCAGCAGTTATCGAGGAGGGAACGATGAGCAGTTCTTC CASSYRGGNDEQFF
once TRBJ1-1 TRBD1 TRBV30 TGTGCCTGGAGTGTACTTGGGGGACAGGGAGACACTGAAGCTTTCTTT CAWSVLGGQGDTEAFF
- TRBJ1-2 - TRBV5-4 TGTGCCAGCAGCTTTGACGAACAGGACTATGGCTACACCTTC CASSFDEQDYGYTF
few TRBJ2-1 - TRBV28 TGTGCCAGCAGCCAACAACCCCTTGGTGAGCAGTTCTTC CASSQQPLGEQFF
- TRBJ1-5 - TRBV11-2 TGTGCCAGCAGCACCGGGATTGATCAGCCCCAGCATTTT CASSTGIDQPQHF
- TRBJ1-2 TRBD1 TRBV28 TGTGCCAGCAGTTCCGGGACAGCTACCATCCCCTACACCTTC CASSSGTATIPYTF
- TRBJ2-6 - TRBV11-2 TGTGCCAGCAGCTTACAGGTCTCTGGGGCCAACGTCCTGACTTTC CASSLQVSGANVLTF
- TRBJ2-1 TRBD2 TRBV7-7 TGTGCTAGCAGCTCGGGACTAGCGGGAGACAATGAGCAGTTCTTC CASSSGLAGDNEQFF
- TRBJ2-5 - TRBV7-5 TGTGCCAGACTCCGGAATAGGAGCCCCCAAGAGACCCAGTACTTC CARLRNRSPQETQYF
- TRBJ2-3 TRBD2 TRBV27 TGTGCCAGCAGTAGCGGACTAGCGGGCACAGATACGCAGTATTTT CASSSGLAGTDTQYF
- TRBJ2-5 - TRBV6-1 TGTGCCAGCAGTGTATGGGGGGTCCAAGAGACCCAGTACTTC CASSVWGVQETQYF
- TRBJ2-2 - TRBV15 TGTGCCACCCGAGCAGAGGACAAACTGGGCACCGGGGAGCTGTTTTTT CATRAEDKLGTGELFF
- TRBJ2-5 TRBD2 TRBV5-1 TGCGCCAGCAGAATTGGGACTAGCGGTGAGACCCAGTACTTC CASRIGTSGETQYF
- TRBJ1-1 - TRBV11-2 TGTGCCAGCAGCATACAGGGTAGGGCTTTCTTT CASSIQGRAFF
few TRBJ2-1 TRBD2 TRBV5-1 TGCGCCAGCAGCCCCCAGGGCGGGAGGGCCGCAAATGAGCAGTTCTTC CASSPQGGRAANEQFF
- TRBJ1-1 - TRBV6-5 TGTGCCAGCAGCCGGCAGGGATCGGGGGTGCCTGAAGCTTTCTTT CASSRQGSGVPEAFF
- TRBJ2-6 TRBD2 TRBV18 TGTGCCAGCTCACTGCGACTAGCGGTGGCCAACGTCCTGACTTTC CASSLRLAVANVLTF
- TRBJ2-3 TRBD1 TRBV28 TGTGCCAGCTATCCCGGGACAGGGGTCGCTGGTACGCAGTATTTT CASYPGTGVAGTQYF
- TRBJ1-1 TRBD1 TRBV19 TGTGCCAGTAGCCACAGGGGGCGGGTCACTGAAGCTTTCTTT CASSHRGRVTEAFF
once TRBJ2-1 TRBD2 TRBV19 TGTGCCAGTAGGACTCGGGGGAGGGAAGACAATGAGCAGTTCTTC CASRTRGREDNEQFF
once TRBJ1-2 - TRBV18 TGTGCCAGCTCAATACAGGGCTTTTTCACTGGTACTTCTAACTATGGCTACACCTTC CASSIQGFFTGTSNYGYTF
- TRBJ1-1 - TRBV28 TGTGCCAGCAGTTTATCTGGGGGCGGGACTGAAGCTTTCTTT CASSLSGGGTEAFF
- TRBJ2-7 TRBD2 TRBV4-3 TGCGCCAGCAGCCAGAGCAGCGGGGGATACTCCTACGAGCAGTACTTC CASSQSSGGYSYEQYF
few TRBJ2-4 - TRBV7-2 TGTGCCAGCAGTTCCGATCTCGGTCGGGTTCAGTACTTC CASSSDLGRVQYF
- TRBJ1-2 - TRBV18 TGTGCCAGCTCACCACCTGAACTCCGTTCAAACTATGGCTACACCTTC CASSPPELRSNYGYTF
- TRBJ2-1 - TRBV7-2 TGTGCCAGCAGCTTAAACGGCTACAATGAGCAGTTCTTC CASSLNGYNEQFF
- TRBJ2-7 - TRBV10-3 TGTGCCATCAGTGAGTCGGTGGTAGGGGAAGGGGCCTACGAGCAGTACTTC CAISESVVGEGAYEQYF
- TRBJ2-3 TRBD2 TRBV18 TGTGCCAGCTCACCACTGCGGGAGGTCACAGATACGCAGTATTTT CASSPLREVTDTQYF
- TRBJ2-1 - TRBV6-5 TGTGCCAGCACCTTCAGAGCGAGCTCCTACAATGAGCAGTTCTTC CASTFRASSYNEQFF